The 21 T cell receptor beta chains below were found in one sample sequenced in a study of human thymus T cells (TCRdb year 2020). The library came from the immunoSEQ multiplex PCR assay. As stored in TCRdb, this immuneACCESS dataset retains in-frame rearrangements with V and J assigned. A fraction of the clones does not appear; measured against another copy, unresolved V genes explain less than half of the discrepancy, and the remainder lacks a known reason. The table for this sample lists tens of thousands of clones; 94% of them were counted only once. The ten largest make up 6% of the sample. Sequenced input: blood. These receptors originate from a boy under three years old with a congenital heart defect but otherwise immunologically healthy.

This chain joins TRBV5-8 and TRBJ2-5; perhaps TRBD2 as D (6 bases). This CDR3 region has 15 residues. V shed 4 bases and J shed 2 bases, with 15 bases lying between them. Germline V lookup: CDR1 SGHTS, CDR2 YDEGEE. CDR3 DNA sequence: TGTGCCAGCAGCGTTAGATGGGGGAGGCAAGAGACCCAGTACTTC. Residues: CASSVRWGRQETQYF.

The chain joins TRBV30 to TRBJ2-3; D may be TRBD1 or TRBD2 (5 bases each). Germline lookup yields CDR1 GTSNPN and CDR2 SVGIG (reference sequence). With 4 bases removed from V and 3 bases from J, the gap between germline ends came to 23 bases. CDR3 length: 17 amino acids. In DNA form, the CDR3 reads TGTGCCTGGACCTTGTCCGGGGCCCCGTCTAATACAGATACGCAGTATTTT. It is translated as CAWTLSGAPSNTDTQYF.

The gene calls are TRBV30 and TRBJ2-2; D may correspond to TRBD1 or TRBD2 (5 bases each). V shed 4 bases and J shed 3 bases, with 9 bases lying between them. The germline V gene has CDR1 GTSNPN and CDR2 SVGIG (reference sequence). CDR3 length: 13 residues. CDR3 bases: TGTGCCTGGATGGGGGTTTACACCGGGGAGCTGTTTTTT. Its translation is CAWMGVYTGELFF.

The chain is built from TRBV6-1 and TRBJ2-5; possible D gene TRBD2, 5 bases. Germline V CDR1 and CDR2: MNHNS, SASEGT. V was shortened by 6 bases and J by 1 base, with 9 bases between the two germline ends. The CDR3 runs to 13 residues. The CDR3 reads CASSPGVQETQYF. The CDR3 region has the DNA TGTGCCAGCAGCCCCGGGGTCCAAGAGACCCAGTACTTC.

J is TRBJ2-1 and V is TRBV6-6; no firm D call. This CDR3 spans 14 amino acids. The germline V gene encodes CDR1 MNHNY and CDR2 SVGAGI (reference sequence). The germline V and J ends were trimmed by 6 bases and 0 bases, with 9 bases remaining between them. CDR3 residues: CASRRDSSYNEQFF. DNA for the CDR3: TGTGCCAGCAGAAGAGACTCCTCCTACAATGAGCAGTTCTTC.

The rearrangement joins TRBV7-2 to TRBJ1-1, with D maybe TRBD1 (6 bases). The V and J ends lost 5 bases and 1 base respectively, with 17 bases between them. The CDR3 sequence is 16 residues long. Germline assignment: CDR1 SGHTA and CDR2 FQGNSA. The CDR3 DNA follows: TGTGCCAGCAGCCCCCGGGGGGCAGGGGCGAACACTGAAGCTTTCTTT. Its translation: CASSPRGAGANTEAFF.

This rearrangement joins TRBV14 to TRBJ2-5; no definite D call. V lost 1 base to trimming and J lost 7 bases, with 10 bases between them. This CDR3 is 13 amino acids long. Germline CDR1 SGHDN, CDR2 FVKESK. This CDR3 reads CASSQGPIGTQYF. The CDR3 nucleotides read TGTGCCAGCAGCCAAGGCCCAATTGGGACCCAGTACTTC.

This chain links TRBV25-1 with TRBJ2-2, with 9 bases that match TRBD1. CDR3 length: 16 residues. The V segment lost 4 bases and the J segment 1 base; nucleotides outside the gene matches: 4. CDR1 is MGHDK, CDR2 SYGVNS, per germline. The CDR3 reads CASSGPGQGNTGELFF. The CDR3 bases are TGTGCCAGCAGTGGACCGGGACAGGGGAACACCGGGGAGCTGTTTTTT.

About this clone: The sample holds other DNA sequences that translate to the same CDR3. The chain carries TRBV7-2 and TRBJ2-1; 7 bases map to TRBD2. The CDR3 length is 15 residues. With V trimmed by 1 base and J by 0 bases, 0 bases remained unmatched. Germline V gene sequence: CDR1 SGHTA, CDR2 FQGNSA. In DNA, the CDR3 is TGTGCCAGCAGCTTAGGGACTAGCTCCTACAATGAGCAGTTCTTC. Its translation: CASSLGTSSYNEQFF. Full variable domain (remainder filled in from reference TRBV7-2 and TRBJ2-1): GAGVSQSPSNKVTEKGKDVELRCDPISGHTALYWYRQSLGQGLEFLIYFQGNSAPDKSGLPSDRFSAERTGGSVSTLTIQRTQQEDSAVYLCASSLGTSSYNEQFFGPGTRLTVL.

The chain has TRBV7-9 and TRBJ2-7; the D is unclear. The CDR3 is 14 amino acids. The V end was cut by 0 bases, the J end by 5 bases, with 11 bases between. Per the germline V gene, CDR1 is SEHNR and CDR2 is FQNEAQ (reference sequence). CDR3 bases: TGTGCCAGCAGCTTAGCAGGGTTAAGGCACGAGCAGTACTTC. It codes for CASSLAGLRHEQYF.

The chain carries TRBV30 and TRBJ2-1; 9 nucleotides match TRBD1. CDR1 GTSNPN and CDR2 SVGIG come from the germline V gene (reference sequence). The length of the CDR3 is 14 residues. V was clipped by 0 bases and J by 4 bases; unmatched bases: 1. The CDR3 bases are TGTGCCTGGAGTGTTGGGACAGGGTACAATGAGCAGTTCTTC. Amino acids: CAWSVGTGYNEQFF.

This chain uses TRBV5-1 with TRBJ2-3; D not certain. The V and J ends lost 4 bases and 0 bases respectively, with 12 bases between them. Germline V gene sequence: CDR1 SGHRS, CDR2 YFSETQ. The CDR3 is made up of 15 amino acids. The CDR3: CASSDGPTSTDTQYF. CDR3 sequence (DNA): TGCGCCAGCAGCGACGGGCCTACTAGCACAGATACGCAGTATTTT.

The gene calls are TRBV6-6 and TRBJ1-4, with 8 bases that match TRBD1. This CDR3 has 16 residues. The V and J ends lost 3 bases and 6 bases, in that order; junction bases with no gene match: 9. From germline, CDR1 is MNHNY and CDR2 SVGAGI (reference sequence). The CDR3 is CASSYSGQGKDEKLFF. Written as DNA, the CDR3 is TGTGCCAGCAGTTATTCCGGACAGGGTAAAGATGAAAAACTGTTTTTT.

This chain uses TRBV10-1 with TRBJ2-5, with D uncertain. V lost 0 bases to trimming and J lost 2 bases, with 4 bases between them. Germline assignment: CDR1 WNHNN and CDR2 SYGVQD (reference sequence). The CDR3 covers 13 residues. In nucleotides, the CDR3 is TGCGCCAGCAGTGAGTCGGGGCAAGAGACCCAGTACTTC. It translates to CASSESGQETQYF.

V usage is TRBV7-9 and J usage is TRBJ2-3; the match to TRBD1 covers 8 bases. The CDR3 is made up of 17 amino acids. With V trimmed by 6 bases and J by 1 base, 12 bases remained unmatched. Germline CDR1 is SEHNR and CDR2 is FQNEAQ (reference sequence). In DNA, the CDR3 is TGTGCCAGCAGTTACCGTTCCAGGGGGCTGGGCACAGATACGCAGTATTTT. It encodes CASSYRSRGLGTDTQYF.

J is TRBJ1-3 and V is TRBV5-1, with D unresolved. CDR3 length equals 14 residues. V dropped 2 bases and J dropped 0 bases, with 6 bases sitting between them. The V gene's germline CDR1 is SGHRS and CDR2 YFSETQ. The CDR3 region is CASSFGDSGNTIYF. In DNA, the CDR3 is TGCGCCAGCAGCTTTGGGGACTCTGGAAACACCATATATTTT.

This chain links TRBV5-1 with TRBJ2-2, with 9 bases identical to TRBD1. The CDR3 covers 15 residues. CDR1 and CDR2 (germline): SGHRS, YFSETQ. V shed 0 bases, J shed 4 bases, and the junction held 1 base outside the gene matches. This CDR3 is CASSLEDRGTGELFF. CDR3 coding DNA: TGCGCCAGCAGCTTGGAGGACAGGGGCACCGGGGAGCTGTTTTTT. Looking up the rest from reference TRBV5-1 and TRBJ2-2 gives the full variable domain: KAGVTQTPRYLIKTRGQQVTLSCSPISGHRSVSWYQQTPGQGLQFLFEYFSETQRNKGNFPGRFSGRQFSNSRSEMNVSTLELGDSALYLCASSLEDRGTGELFFGEGSRLTVL.

The chain recombines TRBV5-1 with TRBJ1-2; D gene unclear. The CDR3 consists of 13 residues. The germline gives CDR1 SGHRS, CDR2 YFSETQ. The V end lost 0 bases, the J end lost 3 bases, and 6 bases lay between the germline ends. CDR3 bases: TGCGCCAGCAGCTTGGTAGGGTACTATGGCTACACCTTC. Its protein is CASSLVGYYGYTF.

The V gene is TRBV6-1, the J gene TRBJ1-4; tentatively, D is TRBD1 (6 bases). The length of the CDR3 is 15 residues. Germline CDR1 and CDR2: MNHNS and SASEGT. V was clipped by 0 bases and J by 7 bases, with 12 bases between them. CDR3 loop: CASSEAGGAGEKLFF. For the CDR3, the DNA is TGTGCCAGCAGTGAAGCGGGGGGGGCAGGTGAAAAACTGTTTTTT.

V gene TRBV5-1 combines with J gene TRBJ2-7, with D hard to call. Trimming stripped 0 bases from V and 6 bases from J, with 13 bases between. CDR1 and CDR2 (germline): SGHRS, YFSETQ. The CDR3 contains 14 residues. This chain's CDR3 is CASSLGPGDTEQYF. CDR3 DNA sequence: TGCGCCAGCAGCTTGGGCCCTGGGGATACCGAGCAGTACTTC.

This sequence joins TRBV4-2 and TRBJ2-1, with D possibly TRBD1 on 6 matching bases. The CDR3 consists of 15 residues. Germline V gene sequence: CDR1 LGHNA, CDR2 YNFKEQ. The germline V and J ends were trimmed by 0 bases and 9 bases, with 15 bases remaining between them. The CDR3 DNA sequence: TGTGCCAGCAGCCAAGATCTCGGGACCAGGGGTGAGCAGTTCTTC. Translating it yields CASSQDLGTRGEQFF.